This T cell receptor beta chain comes out of a study of cytomegalovirus exposure and HLA in healthy donors. General study points: Certain sequence variants were highly shared and formed a cluster, and this cluster was likely a sequencing artifact. CMV serostatus stood as the only immune exposure information on hand.

The PCR was carried out with 60 Vbeta primers and 13 Jbeta primers. The assay was immunoSEQ multiplex PCR, and TCRdb's table has in-frame clones only and misses some. The table lists over 100,000 clones. From germline, CDR1 is MNHEY and CDR2 SMNVEV (reference sequence). CDR3 length equals 12 residues. The V end was cut by 5 bases, the J end by 4 bases, with 9 bases between. With regard to this clone: Its antigen is not identified.

This rearrangement joins TRBV27 to TRBJ2-7; D remains ambiguous. The TCR originated in a man younger than 30 in good health and CMV-seronegative. Sequencing used PBMCs. CDR3 amino acids: CASSTVGYEQYF. The CDR3 DNA is TGTGCCAGCAGTACTGTTGGTTACGAGCAGTACTTC.